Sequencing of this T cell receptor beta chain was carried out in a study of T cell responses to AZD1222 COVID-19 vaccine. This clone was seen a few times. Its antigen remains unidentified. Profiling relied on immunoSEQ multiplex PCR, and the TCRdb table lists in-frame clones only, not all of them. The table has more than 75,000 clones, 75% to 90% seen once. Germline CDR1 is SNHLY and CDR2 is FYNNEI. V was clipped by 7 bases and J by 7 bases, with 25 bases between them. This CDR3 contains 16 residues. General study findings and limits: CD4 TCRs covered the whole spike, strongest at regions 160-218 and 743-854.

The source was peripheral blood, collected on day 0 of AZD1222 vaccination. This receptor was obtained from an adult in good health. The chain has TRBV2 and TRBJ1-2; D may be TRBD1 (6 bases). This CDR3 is CASTQHRDISLRGYTF. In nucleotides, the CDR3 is TGTGCCAGCACCCAACACCGGGACATCTCCCTTCGTGGCTACACCTTC.